This T cell receptor beta chain was retrieved from a study of control samples from healthy donors and cancer patients. The data were produced by immunoSEQ multiplex PCR, yet TCRdb's version contains in-frame clones alone and is incomplete. This table has about 77,000 clones, 85% to 95% appearing once. This clone was observed a few times. Germline CDR1 and CDR2: MDHEN and SYDVKM. The CDR3 runs to 16 residues. Unmatched junction bases numbered 11, after V lost 6 bases and J lost 1 base. The receptor's source is an older woman in good health. The specimen was blood. The chain couples TRBV28 to TRBJ1-1; 7 positions agree with TRBD1. CDR3 sequence: CASSSGQGGQNTEAFF. The CDR3 DNA reads as TGTGCCAGCAGCTCGGGGCAGGGGGGACAGAACACTGAAGCTTTCTTT.